These 4 T cell receptor beta chains came from one sample sequenced in a study of T-cell reconstitution after alpha-beta-depleted transplantation in children. Unique molecular identifiers tagged the TCRbeta library. Each CDR3 protein is one row after TCRdb ran MiXCR on the PCR reads. Altogether approximately 1,000,000 distinct CDR3 sequences are present, about 29% being singletons, with the ten largest covering about 28%. Material: PBMCs, mostly from graft donor cells, obtained 360 days after TCRalphabeta/CD19-depleted stem cell transplant. The receptors were sampled from a boy under two years old who had a stem cell transplant for SCID, so the T cells may come from the graft donor.

The chain recombines TRBV4-1 with TRBJ1-4; D gene uncertain. Germline CDR1 reads MGHRA; CDR2 reads YSYEKL. Trimming pared 1 base from V and 6 bases from J, leaving 3 bases between. This CDR3 spans 12 amino acids. The DNA of the CDR3 is TGCGCCAGCAGCCAAGTGGATGAAAAACTGTTTTTT. It specifies CASSQVDEKLFF.

The rearrangement uses TRBV9 and TRBJ2-5; 8 bases map to TRBD1. CDR1 is SGDLS, CDR2 YYNGEE, per germline. This CDR3 comprises 15 residues. Losses at the gene ends were 4 bases for V and 5 bases for J; bases not matched to a gene: 10. Written as DNA, the CDR3 is TGTGCCAGCAGCCCGCGGACAGGGAGGTGGGAGACCCAGTACTTC. This codes for CASSPRTGRWETQYF.

The sample holds a few counts of this clonotype. The chain links TRBV9 to TRBJ2-2; 7 nucleotides line up with TRBD1. The germline gives CDR1 SGDLS, CDR2 YYNGEE. The CDR3 covers 18 residues. V was clipped by 1 base and J by 3 bases; unmatched bases: 12. Here the CDR3 DNA reads TGTGCCAGCAGCGTAAGTCCAGGCCGGCAGGGGGACACCGGGGAGCTGTTTTTT. This codes for CASSVSPGRQGDTGELFF.

The chain has TRBV12-3 or TRBV12-4 and TRBJ2-3; D remains ambiguous. The ends were cut back, 3 bases at V and 3 bases at J, with 10 bases in the middle. CDR3 length: 14 amino acids. DNA for the CDR3: TGTGCCAGCAGTTTCCAACAGCTGACAGATACGCAGTATTTT. Translation: CASSFQQLTDTQYF.